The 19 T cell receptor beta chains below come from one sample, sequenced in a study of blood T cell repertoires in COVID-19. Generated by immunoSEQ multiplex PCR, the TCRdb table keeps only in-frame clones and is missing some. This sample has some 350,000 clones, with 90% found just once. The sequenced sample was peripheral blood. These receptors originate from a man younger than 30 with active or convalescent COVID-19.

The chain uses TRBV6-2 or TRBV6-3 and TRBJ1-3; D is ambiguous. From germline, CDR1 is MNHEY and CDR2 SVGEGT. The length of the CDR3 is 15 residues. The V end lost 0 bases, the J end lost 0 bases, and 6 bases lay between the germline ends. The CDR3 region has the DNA TGTGCCAGCAGTTACTCGTCCTTCTCTGGAAACACCATATATTTT. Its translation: CASSYSSFSGNTIYF.

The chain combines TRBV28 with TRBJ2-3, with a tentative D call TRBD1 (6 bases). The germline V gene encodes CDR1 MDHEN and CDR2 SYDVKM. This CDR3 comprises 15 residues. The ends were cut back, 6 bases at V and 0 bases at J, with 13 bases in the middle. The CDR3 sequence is CASRGQSLSTDTQYF. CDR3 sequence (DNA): TGTGCCAGCAGAGGACAGTCTCTTAGCACAGATACGCAGTATTTT.

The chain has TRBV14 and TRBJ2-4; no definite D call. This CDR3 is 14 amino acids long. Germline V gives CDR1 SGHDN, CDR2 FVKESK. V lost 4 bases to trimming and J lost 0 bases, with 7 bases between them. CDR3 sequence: CASSPSPAKNIQYF. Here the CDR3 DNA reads TGTGCCAGCAGCCCGTCCCCAGCCAAAAACATTCAGTACTTC.

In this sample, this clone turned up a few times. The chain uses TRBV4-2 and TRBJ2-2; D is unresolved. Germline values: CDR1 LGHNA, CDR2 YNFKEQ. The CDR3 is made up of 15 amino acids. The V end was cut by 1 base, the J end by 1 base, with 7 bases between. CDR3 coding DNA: TGTGCCAGCAGCCAAGGTGAGGTGAACACCGGGGAGCTGTTTTTT. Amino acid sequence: CASSQGEVNTGELFF.

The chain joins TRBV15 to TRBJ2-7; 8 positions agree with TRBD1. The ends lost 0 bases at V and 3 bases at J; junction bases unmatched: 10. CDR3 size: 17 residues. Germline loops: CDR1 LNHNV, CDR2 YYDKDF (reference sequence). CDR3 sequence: CATSREYPGTGFYEQYF. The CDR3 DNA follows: TGTGCCACCAGCAGAGAATACCCCGGGACAGGTTTCTACGAGCAGTACTTC.

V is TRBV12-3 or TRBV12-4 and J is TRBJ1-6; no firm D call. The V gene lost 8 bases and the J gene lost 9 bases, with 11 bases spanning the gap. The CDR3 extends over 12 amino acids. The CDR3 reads CASGRPSSPLHF. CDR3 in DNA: TGTGCCAGCGGGAGGCCCAGTTCACCCCTCCACTTT.

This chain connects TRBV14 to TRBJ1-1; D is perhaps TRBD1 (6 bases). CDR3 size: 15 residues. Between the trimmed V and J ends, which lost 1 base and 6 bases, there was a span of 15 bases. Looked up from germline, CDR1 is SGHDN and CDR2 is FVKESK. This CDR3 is CASSQVQGLRAEAFF. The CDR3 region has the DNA TGTGCCAGCAGCCAAGTCCAGGGGCTGAGGGCTGAAGCTTTCTTT.

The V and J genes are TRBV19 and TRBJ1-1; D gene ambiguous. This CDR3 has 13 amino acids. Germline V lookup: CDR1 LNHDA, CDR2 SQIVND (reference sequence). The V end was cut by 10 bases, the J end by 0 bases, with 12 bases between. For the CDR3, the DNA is TGTGCCACCCAGAGGCTACTGAACACTGAAGCTTTCTTT. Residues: CATQRLLNTEAFF.

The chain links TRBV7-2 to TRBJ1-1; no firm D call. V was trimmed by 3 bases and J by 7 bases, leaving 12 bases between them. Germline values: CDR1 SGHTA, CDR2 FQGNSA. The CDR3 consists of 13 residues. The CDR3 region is CASSFPGLGEAFF. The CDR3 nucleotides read TGTGCCAGCAGCTTCCCTGGTCTAGGTGAAGCTTTCTTT.

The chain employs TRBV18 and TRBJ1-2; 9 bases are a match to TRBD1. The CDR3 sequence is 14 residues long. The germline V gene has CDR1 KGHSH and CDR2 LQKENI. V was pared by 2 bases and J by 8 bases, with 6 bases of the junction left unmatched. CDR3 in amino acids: CASSPTRDRVGYTF. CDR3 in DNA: TGTGCCAGCTCACCAACGCGGGACAGGGTAGGCTACACCTTC. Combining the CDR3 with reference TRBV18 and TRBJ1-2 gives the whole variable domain NAGVMQNPRHLVRRRGQEARLRCSPMKGHSHVYWYRQLPEEGLKFMVYLQKENIIDESGMPKERFSAEFPKEGPSILRIQQVVRGDSAAYFCASSPTRDRVGYTFGSGTRLTVV.

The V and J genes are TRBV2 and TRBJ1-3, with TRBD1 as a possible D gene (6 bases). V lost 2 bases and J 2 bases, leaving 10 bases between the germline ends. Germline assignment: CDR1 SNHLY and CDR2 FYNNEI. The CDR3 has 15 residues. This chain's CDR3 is CASSEKGVTGNTIYF. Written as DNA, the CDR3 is TGTGCCAGCAGTGAAAAGGGGGTGACTGGAAACACCATATATTTT.

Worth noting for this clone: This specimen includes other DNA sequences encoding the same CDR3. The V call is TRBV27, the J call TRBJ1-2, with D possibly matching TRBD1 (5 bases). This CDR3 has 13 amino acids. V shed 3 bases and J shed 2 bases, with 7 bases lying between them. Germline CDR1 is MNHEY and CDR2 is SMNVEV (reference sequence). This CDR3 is CASSFRGNYGYTF. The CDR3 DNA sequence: TGTGCCAGCAGTTTTCGGGGGAACTATGGCTACACCTTC.

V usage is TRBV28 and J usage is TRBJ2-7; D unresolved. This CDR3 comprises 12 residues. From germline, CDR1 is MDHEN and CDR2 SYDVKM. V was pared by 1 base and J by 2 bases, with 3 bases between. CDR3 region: CASSLLAYEQYF. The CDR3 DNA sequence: TGTGCCAGCAGTTTATTAGCCTACGAGCAGTACTTC.

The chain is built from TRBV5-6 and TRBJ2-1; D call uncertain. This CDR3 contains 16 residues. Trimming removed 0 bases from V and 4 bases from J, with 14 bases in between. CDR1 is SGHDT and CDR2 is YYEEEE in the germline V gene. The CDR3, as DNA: TGTGCCAGCAGCTTGGAACGCCGAAGCCCTTACAATGAGCAGTTCTTC. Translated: CASSLERRSPYNEQFF.

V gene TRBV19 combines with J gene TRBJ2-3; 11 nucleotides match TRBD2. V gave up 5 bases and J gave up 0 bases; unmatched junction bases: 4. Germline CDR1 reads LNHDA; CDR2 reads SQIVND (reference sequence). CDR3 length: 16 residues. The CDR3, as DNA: TGTGCCAGTAGTGCCTTAGCGGGGGGGAGCACAGATACGCAGTATTTT. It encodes CASSALAGGSTDTQYF.

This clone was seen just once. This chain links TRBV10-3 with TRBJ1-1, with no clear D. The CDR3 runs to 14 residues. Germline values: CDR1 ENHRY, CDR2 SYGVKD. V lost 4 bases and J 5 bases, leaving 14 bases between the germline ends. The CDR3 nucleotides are TGTGCCATCAGTGGTGCCCCTAGAGGGACTGAAGCTTTCTTT. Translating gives CAISGAPRGTEAFF.

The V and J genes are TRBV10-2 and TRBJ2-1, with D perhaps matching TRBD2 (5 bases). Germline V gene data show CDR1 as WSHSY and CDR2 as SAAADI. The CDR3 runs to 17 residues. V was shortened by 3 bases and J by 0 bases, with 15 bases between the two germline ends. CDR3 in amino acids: CASSDPEGRSSYNEQFF. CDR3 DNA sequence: TGCGCCAGCAGTGATCCCGAGGGCCGTAGCTCCTACAATGAGCAGTTCTTC.

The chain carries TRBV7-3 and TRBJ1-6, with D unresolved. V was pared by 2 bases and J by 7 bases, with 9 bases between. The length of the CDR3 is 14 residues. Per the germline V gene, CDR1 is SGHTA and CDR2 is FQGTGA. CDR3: CASSLGGLNSPLHF. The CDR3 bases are TGTGCCAGCAGCTTAGGCGGATTAAATTCACCCCTCCACTTT.

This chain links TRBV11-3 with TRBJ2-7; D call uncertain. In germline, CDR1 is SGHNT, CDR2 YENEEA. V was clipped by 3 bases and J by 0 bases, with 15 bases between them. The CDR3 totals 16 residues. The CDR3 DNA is TGTGCCAGCAGCTTGAGATACCTTATCCGCTCCTACGAGCAGTACTTC. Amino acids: CASSLRYLIRSYEQYF.